A single TCR beta chain is shown here with its context. The record originates from a study of blood T cell repertoires in COVID-19. Turning to the study itself: The study drew acute and convalescent COVID-19 samples from the United States, Italy and Spain. PBMCs, B-cell-depleted T cells, or T cells provided the cDNA or gDNA that made up the material.

The CDR3 is 17 amino acids. V lost 5 bases, J lost 0 bases, and 19 bases lay in between. The germline V gene has CDR1 SGHRS and CDR2 YFSETQ. In the source study's methods: Amplifying reference gene primers gave estimates of nucleated cell counts. Sequenced by immunoSEQ multiplex PCR; TCRdb stores in-frame clones only, minus some. Clone size and V and J calls were adopted from that table, with D and trimming inferred from the DNA. The sample yields under 300,000 clones, roughly 83% seen once. This clonotype originated in a man between 60 and 70 years old who had recovered from COVID-19. The V and J genes are TRBV5-1 and TRBJ2-3, with a possible D match to TRBD2 (6 bases). The source material was peripheral blood. The CDR3 DNA follows: TGCGCCAGCAGGTCCCTCACCCGGGGGTCAAGCACAGATACGCAGTATTTT. Translation: CASRSLTRGSSTDTQYF.